The 3 T cell receptor beta chains given below trace back to one sample, sequenced in a study of shared clonotypes between healthy human individuals (dated by TCRdb to the early 2020s). CD8 naive samples consisted of CD45RO-negative cells that were positively selected for CCR7, yielding a CD45RA+CCR7+ population without TemRA cells. Library prep was done by the immunoSEQ multiplex PCR assay. TCRdb provides this immuneACCESS table in a form limited to in-frame rearrangements. Some clones are lacking; in checked studies, under half of them reflect an unresolved V gene, and why the rest are absent is not known. The sample includes around 2,100,000 clones, with over 85% observed a single time. The ten largest make up 1.2% of the sample. What was sequenced was naive CD8+ T cells sorted from blood. The sample's cell subset or site label, in plain terms: CD45RA+CCR7+. All receptors come from a man between 18 and 35 years old in good health.

The chain uses TRBV25-1 and TRBJ2-7, with D possibly matching TRBD2 (5 bases). In germline, CDR1 is MGHDK, CDR2 SYGVNS. The CDR3 has 14 amino acids. V dropped 4 bases and J dropped 3 bases, with 13 bases sitting between them. CDR3 sequence: CASSGIRDHYEQYF. CDR3 DNA sequence: TGTGCCAGCAGTGGCATACGGGATCACTACGAGCAGTACTTC.

V usage is TRBV4-2 and J usage is TRBJ2-3, with a tentative D call TRBD2 (6 bases). Germline values: CDR1 LGHNA, CDR2 YNFKEQ. Trimming took off 3 bases at V and 2 bases at J, with 15 bases between the two ends. The CDR3 consists of 16 residues. Written as DNA, the CDR3 is TGTGCCAGCAGCCATGTGGACTACCTCAACACAGATACGCAGTATTTT. This gives the protein CASSHVDYLNTDTQYF.

Details on this clone: Distinct nucleotide sequences in the sample also encode this CDR3. This chain joins TRBV9 and TRBJ1-1, with D possibly matching TRBD1 (5 bases). Germline V CDR1 and CDR2: SGDLS, YYNGEE. This CDR3 has 14 amino acids. Trimming pared 0 bases from V and 4 bases from J, leaving 10 bases between. The CDR3 here is CASSVEGGTTEAFF. DNA of the CDR3: TGTGCCAGCAGCGTAGAAGGAGGGACCACTGAAGCTTTCTTT.